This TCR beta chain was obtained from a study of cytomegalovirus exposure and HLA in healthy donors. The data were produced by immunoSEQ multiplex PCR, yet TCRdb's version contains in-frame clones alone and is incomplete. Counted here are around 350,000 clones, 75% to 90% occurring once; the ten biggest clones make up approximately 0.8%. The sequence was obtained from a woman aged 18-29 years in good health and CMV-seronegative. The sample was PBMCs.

CDR3 in amino acids: CASSYSIGATEAFF. CDR3 in DNA: TGTGCCAGCAGTTACTCGATTGGGGCCACTGAAGCTTTCTTT. V gene TRBV6-5 combines with J gene TRBJ1-1; a weak D match, TRBD1 (5 bases). Trimming removed 0 bases from V and 4 bases from J, with 9 bases in between. This CDR3 has 14 amino acids. From germline, CDR1 is MNHEY and CDR2 SVGAGI.